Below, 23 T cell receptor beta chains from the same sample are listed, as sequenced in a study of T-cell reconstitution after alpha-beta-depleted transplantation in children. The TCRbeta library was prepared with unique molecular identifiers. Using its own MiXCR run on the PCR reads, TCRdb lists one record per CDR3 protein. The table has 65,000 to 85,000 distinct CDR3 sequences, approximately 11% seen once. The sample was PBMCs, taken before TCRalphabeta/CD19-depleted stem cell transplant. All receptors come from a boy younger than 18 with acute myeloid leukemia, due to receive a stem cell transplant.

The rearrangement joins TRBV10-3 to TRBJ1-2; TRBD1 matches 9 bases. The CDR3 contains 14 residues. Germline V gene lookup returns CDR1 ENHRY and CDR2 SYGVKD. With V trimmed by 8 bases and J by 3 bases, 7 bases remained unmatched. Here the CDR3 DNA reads TGTGCCATCGGAACAGGGGGCCTGGACTATGGCTACACCTTC. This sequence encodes CAIGTGGLDYGYTF.

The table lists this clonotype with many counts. CDR3 DNA: TGTGCCAGCAGCCCTAACAGGGGAAATGAGCAGTTCTTC. Translating gives CASSPNRGNEQFF. This chain uses TRBV11-2 with TRBJ2-1; the match to TRBD1 covers 7 bases. Germline V lookup: CDR1 SGHAT, CDR2 FQNNGV. The CDR3 runs to 13 residues. V was pared by 5 bases and J by 7 bases, with 5 bases of the junction left unmatched.

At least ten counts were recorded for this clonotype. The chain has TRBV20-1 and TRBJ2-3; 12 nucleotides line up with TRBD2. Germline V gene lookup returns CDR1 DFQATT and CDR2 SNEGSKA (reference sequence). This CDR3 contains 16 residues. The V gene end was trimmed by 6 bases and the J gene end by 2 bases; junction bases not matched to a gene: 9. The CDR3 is CSAIRLAGVHTDTQYF. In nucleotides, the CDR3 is TGCAGTGCCATTAGACTAGCGGGAGTTCACACAGATACGCAGTATTTT.

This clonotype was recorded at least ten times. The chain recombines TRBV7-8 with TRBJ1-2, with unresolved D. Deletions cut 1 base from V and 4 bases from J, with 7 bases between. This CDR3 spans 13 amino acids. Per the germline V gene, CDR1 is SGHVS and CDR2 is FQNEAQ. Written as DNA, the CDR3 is TGTGCCAGCAGCTTAGAAGCTAGCTATGGCTACACCTTC. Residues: CASSLEASYGYTF.

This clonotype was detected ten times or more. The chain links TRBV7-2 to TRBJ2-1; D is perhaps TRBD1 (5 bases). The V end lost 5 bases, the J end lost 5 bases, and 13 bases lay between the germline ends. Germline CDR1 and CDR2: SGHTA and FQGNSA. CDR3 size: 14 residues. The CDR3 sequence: CASSLGRQNNEQFF. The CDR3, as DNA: TGTGCCAGCAGCCTCGGAAGACAGAACAATGAGCAGTTCTTC.

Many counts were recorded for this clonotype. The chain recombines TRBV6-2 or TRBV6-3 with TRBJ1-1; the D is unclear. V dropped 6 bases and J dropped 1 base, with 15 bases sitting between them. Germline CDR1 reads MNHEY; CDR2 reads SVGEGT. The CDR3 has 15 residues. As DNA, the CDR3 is TGTGCCAGCAGGCTGAGGTTCGGCGGGAACACTGAAGCTTTCTTT. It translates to CASRLRFGGNTEAFF.

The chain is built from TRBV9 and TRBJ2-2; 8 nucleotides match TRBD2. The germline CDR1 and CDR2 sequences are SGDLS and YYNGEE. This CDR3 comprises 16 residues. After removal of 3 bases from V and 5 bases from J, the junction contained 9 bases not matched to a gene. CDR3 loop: CASSGSGGVITGELFF. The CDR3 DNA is TGTGCCAGCAGCGGGAGCGGGGGCGTCATAACCGGGGAGCTGTTTTTT.

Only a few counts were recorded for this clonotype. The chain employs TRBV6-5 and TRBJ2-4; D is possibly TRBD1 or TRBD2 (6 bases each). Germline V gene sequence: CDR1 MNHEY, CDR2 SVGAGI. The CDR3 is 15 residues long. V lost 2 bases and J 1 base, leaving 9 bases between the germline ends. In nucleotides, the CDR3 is TGTGCCAGCAGTTACATAGGGGGGGCCAAAAACATTCAGTACTTC. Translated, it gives CASSYIGGAKNIQYF.

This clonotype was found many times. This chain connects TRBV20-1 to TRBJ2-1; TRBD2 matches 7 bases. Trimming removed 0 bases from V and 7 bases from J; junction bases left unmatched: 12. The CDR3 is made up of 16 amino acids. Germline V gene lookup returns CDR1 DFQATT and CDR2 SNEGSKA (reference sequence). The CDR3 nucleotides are TGCAGTGCTAGAGATGAGTTCGTGAAAGCGGGGAATGAGCAGTTCTTC. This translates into CSARDEFVKAGNEQFF.

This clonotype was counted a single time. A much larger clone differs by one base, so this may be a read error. In DNA, the CDR3 is TGCGCCAGCAGCTACGGACTAGCGGGGGGGAAAGGCACAGATACGCAGTATTTT. As protein: CASSYGLAGGKGTDTQYF. The chain has TRBV5-1 and TRBJ2-3, with 15 bases matching TRBD2. Trimming cost V 3 bases and J 1 base; bases outside gene matches: 6. The germline gives CDR1 SGHRS, CDR2 YFSETQ. This CDR3 region has 18 residues.

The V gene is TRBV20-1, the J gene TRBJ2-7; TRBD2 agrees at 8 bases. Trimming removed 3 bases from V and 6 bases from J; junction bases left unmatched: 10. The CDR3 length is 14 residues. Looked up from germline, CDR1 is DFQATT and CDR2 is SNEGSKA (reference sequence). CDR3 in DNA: TGCAGTGCTAGTCCCACCGCGGGGGGCCTCGAGCAGTACGTC. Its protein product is CSASPTAGGLEQYV.

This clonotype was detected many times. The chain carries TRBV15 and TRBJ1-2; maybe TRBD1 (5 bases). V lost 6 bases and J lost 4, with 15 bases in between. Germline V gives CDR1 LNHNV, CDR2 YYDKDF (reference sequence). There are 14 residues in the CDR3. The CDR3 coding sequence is TGTGCCACCAGGGTAACCTCGGGGGTCTATGGCTACACCTTC. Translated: CATRVTSGVYGYTF.

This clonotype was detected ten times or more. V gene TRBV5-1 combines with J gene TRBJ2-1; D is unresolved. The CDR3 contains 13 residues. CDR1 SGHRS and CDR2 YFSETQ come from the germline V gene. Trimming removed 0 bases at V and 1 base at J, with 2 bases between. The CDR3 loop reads CASSLESYNEQFF. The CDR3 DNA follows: TGCGCCAGCAGCTTGGAATCCTACAATGAGCAGTTCTTC.

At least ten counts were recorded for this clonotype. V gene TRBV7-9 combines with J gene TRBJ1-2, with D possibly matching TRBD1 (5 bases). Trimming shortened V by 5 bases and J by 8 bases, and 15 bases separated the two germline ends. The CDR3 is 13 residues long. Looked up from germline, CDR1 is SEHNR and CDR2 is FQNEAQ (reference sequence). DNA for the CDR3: TGTGCCAGCAGCCCGGGACCATTGCGGGGCTACACCTTC. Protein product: CASSPGPLRGYTF.

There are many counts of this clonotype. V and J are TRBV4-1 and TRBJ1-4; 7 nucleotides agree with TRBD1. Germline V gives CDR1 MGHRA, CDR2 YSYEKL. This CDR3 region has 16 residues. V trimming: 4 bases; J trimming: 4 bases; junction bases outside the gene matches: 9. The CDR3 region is CASSLNTGTVNEKLFF. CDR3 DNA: TGCGCCAGCAGCCTCAATACCGGGACAGTTAATGAAAAACTGTTTTTT.

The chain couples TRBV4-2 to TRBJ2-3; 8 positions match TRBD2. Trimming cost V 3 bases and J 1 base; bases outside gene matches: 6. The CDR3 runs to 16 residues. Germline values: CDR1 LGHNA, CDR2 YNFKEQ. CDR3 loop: CASSHDAGGGTDTQYF. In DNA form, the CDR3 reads TGTGCCAGCAGCCACGACGCGGGAGGAGGCACAGATACGCAGTATTTT.

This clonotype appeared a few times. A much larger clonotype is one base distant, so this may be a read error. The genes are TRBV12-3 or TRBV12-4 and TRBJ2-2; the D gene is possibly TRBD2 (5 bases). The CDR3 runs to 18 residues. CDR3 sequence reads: CACSYLIQRASITGELFF. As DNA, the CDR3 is TGTGCCTGCAGTTATCTTATCCAAAGGGCTAGCATCACCGGGGAGCTGTTTTTT.

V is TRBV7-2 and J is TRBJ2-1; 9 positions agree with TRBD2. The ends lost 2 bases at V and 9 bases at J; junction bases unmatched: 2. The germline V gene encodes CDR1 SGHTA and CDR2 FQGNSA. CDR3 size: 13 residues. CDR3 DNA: TGTGCCAGCAGCTTAAGGACTAGCGCTGAGCAGTTCTTC. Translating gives CASSLRTSAEQFF.

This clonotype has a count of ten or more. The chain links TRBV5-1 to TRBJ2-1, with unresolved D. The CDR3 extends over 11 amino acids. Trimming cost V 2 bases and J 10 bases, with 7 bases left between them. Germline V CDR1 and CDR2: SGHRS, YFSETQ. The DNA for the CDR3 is TGCGCCAGCAGCTTCCAGGAAGAGCAGTTCTTC. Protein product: CASSFQEEQFF.

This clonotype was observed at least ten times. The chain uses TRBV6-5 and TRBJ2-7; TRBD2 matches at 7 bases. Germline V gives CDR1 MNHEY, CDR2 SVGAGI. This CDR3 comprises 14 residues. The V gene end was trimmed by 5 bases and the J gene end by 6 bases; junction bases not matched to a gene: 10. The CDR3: CASSRTRGSREQYF. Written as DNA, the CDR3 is TGTGCCAGCAGTCGTACGCGCGGGAGTCGCGAGCAGTACTTC.

The CDR3 loop is CASSWTGGGYEQYF. In DNA, the CDR3 is TGTGCCAGCAGTTGGACAGGGGGCGGGTACGAGCAGTACTTC. The V gene is TRBV5-4, the J gene TRBJ2-7; 11 bases agree with TRBD1. The CDR3 is 14 residues long. V was clipped by 5 bases and J by 4 bases; unmatched bases: 5. Germline CDR1 and CDR2: SGHNT and YYREEE (reference sequence).

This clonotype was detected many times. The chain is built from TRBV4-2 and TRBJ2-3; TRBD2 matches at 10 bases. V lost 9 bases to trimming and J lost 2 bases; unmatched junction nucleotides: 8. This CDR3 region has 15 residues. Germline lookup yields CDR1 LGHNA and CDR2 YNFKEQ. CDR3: CARGPSGGVTDTQYF. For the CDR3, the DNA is TGTGCCAGAGGACCCAGCGGGGGGGTCACAGATACGCAGTATTTT.

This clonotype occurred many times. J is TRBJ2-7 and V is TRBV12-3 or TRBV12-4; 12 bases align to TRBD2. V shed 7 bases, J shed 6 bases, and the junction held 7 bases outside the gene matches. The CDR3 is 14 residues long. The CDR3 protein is CASNPLAGGLEQYF. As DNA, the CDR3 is TGTGCCAGCAACCCACTAGCGGGAGGTCTCGAGCAGTACTTC.